This T cell receptor (beta chain) was sequenced during a study of blood T cell repertoires in COVID-19. This table comes from immunoSEQ multiplex PCR, and its TCRdb copy is limited to in-frame clones, with some not included. This table holds more than 110,000 clones, more than 75% found once. This CDR3 comprises 15 residues. Germline V CDR1 and CDR2: SGHAT, FQNNGV. Trimming took 1 base from V and 6 from J; bases not matched to a gene: 9. This rearrangement joins TRBV11-2 to TRBJ2-7, with 7 bases aligning to TRBD1. This clonotype was obtained from an elderly man with acute or convalescent COVID-19. Source material: peripheral blood. As DNA, the CDR3 is TGTGCCAGCAGCTTAGGGGGCCAGGGGGTCCGCGAGCAGTACTTC. Amino acid sequence: CASSLGGQGVREQYF.